This T cell receptor (beta chain) is drawn from a study of identifying expanded T cells in peripheral blood. During the collection period, no donor immune events like infections were recorded. As for this clone: What it binds is not known.

Germline V gene data show CDR1 as MDHEN and CDR2 as SYDVKM. Between the trimmed V and J ends, which lost 4 bases and 9 bases, there was a span of 22 bases. The CDR3 length is 15 residues. Produced via immunoSEQ multiplex PCR; TCRdb's table is partial and in-frame only. The sample lists roughly 100,000 clones; roughly 88% were seen once. Whole-study findings and limits: Technical replicates showed roughly 1.2 changed clones; two weeks roughly 16; four weeks 19. Variance in clone template counts between approximately 2-week samples significantly increased with total template count across all healthy donors.

The source is a person between 18 and 70 years old in good health. J is TRBJ2-7 and V is TRBV28; D perhaps matches TRBD1 (6 bases). Sequenced input: blood. The CDR3 loop reads CASSSPGHSPTGQYF. The CDR3 nucleotides read TGTGCCAGCAGTTCCCCGGGACATAGCCCTACGGGGCAGTACTTC.